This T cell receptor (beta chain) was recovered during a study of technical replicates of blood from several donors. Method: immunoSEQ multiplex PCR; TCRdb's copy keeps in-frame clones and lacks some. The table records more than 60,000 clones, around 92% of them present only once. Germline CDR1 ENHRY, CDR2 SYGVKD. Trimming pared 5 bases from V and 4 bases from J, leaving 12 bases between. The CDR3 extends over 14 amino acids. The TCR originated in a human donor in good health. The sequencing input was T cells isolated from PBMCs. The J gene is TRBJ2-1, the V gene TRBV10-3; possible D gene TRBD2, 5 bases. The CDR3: CAISLYREYNEQFF. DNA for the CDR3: TGTGCCATCAGTTTATACCGGGAATACAATGAGCAGTTCTTC.